This T cell receptor beta chain derives from a study of cytomegalovirus exposure and HLA in healthy donors. The CDR3 runs to 14 residues. Germline V gives CDR1 LGHNA, CDR2 YNFKEQ. V was clipped by 1 base and J by 5 bases, with 11 bases between them. Generated by immunoSEQ multiplex PCR, the TCRdb table keeps only in-frame clones and is missing some. The repertoire includes around 150,000 clones, about 90% of them detected once, and 4.5% to 7% sits in the top ten. Source material: PBMCs. This chain uses TRBV4-2 with TRBJ1-1; a weak D match, TRBD1 (5 bases). The receptor comes from a woman aged 25 to 39 in good health and CMV-seronegative. CDR3 in DNA: TGTGCCAGCAGCCAAGGGGGCGAGCGGACTGAAGCTTTCTTT. Its protein is CASSQGGERTEAFF.